One sample yielded the 26 T cell receptor beta chains listed below, sequenced in a study of post-analysis software for immune sequencing data. These receptors have no identified antigens. Broader study findings: Patients carried 5 or 6 TRBV segments more frequently than controls did, and TRBV5-6, TRBV5-1 and TRBV20-1 were among them.

Presence of unique molecular identifiers characterized the TCR beta cDNA libraries. TCRdb analysed the PCR reads with MiXCR anew, one entry per CDR3 protein. The table has 430,000 or so distinct CDR3 sequences, more than 30% seen once. Source material: blood. All receptors derive from a girl aged 2 to 10 with multiple sclerosis.

This chain connects TRBV29-1 to TRBJ2-6; no reliable D call. The CDR3 contains 12 residues. Germline V gives CDR1 SQVTM, CDR2 ANQGSEA. Trimming pared 4 bases from V and 2 bases from J, leaving 3 bases between. The CDR3 DNA follows: TGCAGCGTTGCCGCTGGGGCCAACGTCCTGACTTTC. Amino acids: CSVAAGANVLTF.

Only a few counts were recorded for this clonotype. CDR3 in amino acids: CASRTSGTDTQYF. The CDR3 DNA is TGCGCCAGTAGGACTAGCGGCACAGATACGCAGTATTTT. This chain links TRBV5-1 with TRBJ2-3; 9 nucleotides line up with TRBD2. CDR3 size: 13 residues. V shed 8 bases and J 1 base; nucleotides not matched to a gene: 2. CDR1 and CDR2 from the germline V gene are SGHRS and YFSETQ.

This chain joins TRBV7-6 and TRBJ2-7, with 7 bases matching TRBD2. The J call may not be correct, given that the DNA end is closer to TRBJ2-5. Per germline, CDR1 SGHVS and CDR2 FNYEAQ. This CDR3 contains 20 residues. CDR3 coding DNA: TGTGCCAGCAGCTTAACCCCTATTTTCCAGCGGGGAAAATTAGGGGAGACCCAGTACTTC. Its protein is CASSLTPIFQRGKLGETQYF.

The chain links TRBV27 to TRBJ1-3, with a tentative D call TRBD1 (5 bases). V lost 6 bases to trimming and J lost 0 bases, with 9 bases between them. The CDR3 is 14 residues long. Germline-derived CDR1 and CDR2 are MNHEY and SMNVEV (reference sequence). CDR3 bases: TGTGCCAGCAGAATGACAGTCTCTGGAAACACCATATATTTT. This codes for CASRMTVSGNTIYF.

The rearrangement links TRBV3-1 to TRBJ2-7; a weak D match, TRBD1 (5 bases). Trimming shortened V by 0 bases and J by 2 bases, and 17 bases separated the two germline ends. The germline V gene encodes CDR1 LGHDT and CDR2 YNNKEL (reference sequence). The CDR3 length is 17 residues. CDR3 nucleotides: TGTGCCAGCAGCCAAGATCTCCGGCAGGGTGACCCCTACGAGCAGTACTTC. It yields the protein CASSQDLRQGDPYEQYF.

This clonotype was seen ten or more times. Possible read error: a much larger clone is one base away. CDR3 region: CASSTPTVLYSGANVRTF. The CDR3 DNA reads as TGTGCCAGCAGTACCCCAACAGTACTGTACTCTGGGGCCAACGTCCGGACTTTC. V gene TRBV6-1 combines with J gene TRBJ2-6; the D gene is possibly TRBD1 (5 bases). Germline V CDR1 and CDR2: MNHNS, SASEGT. This CDR3 is 18 amino acids long.

The gene calls are TRBV9 and TRBJ1-2; a weak D match, TRBD1 (6 bases). V lost 0 bases, J lost 6 bases, and 21 bases lay in between. This CDR3 contains 17 residues. Germline V gene lookup returns CDR1 SGDLS and CDR2 YYNGEE. The chain's CDR3 is CASSVAGWGPLGDGYTF. DNA for the CDR3: TGTGCCAGCAGCGTAGCAGGGTGGGGGCCCTTAGGGGATGGCTACACCTTC.

The chain uses TRBV5-1 and TRBJ2-1, with 10 bases identical to TRBD1. CDR3 size: 15 residues. Trimming at V came to 2 bases and at J to 7 bases, leaving 6 bases not matched to a gene. Per the germline V gene, CDR1 is SGHRS and CDR2 is YFSETQ. The CDR3 sequence is CASSFPGQGRNEQFF. The CDR3 nucleotides are TGCGCCAGCAGCTTCCCGGGACAGGGGAGGAATGAGCAGTTCTTC.

This clonotype was counted a few times. CDR3 bases: TGTGCCAGCAGCCAAGATACGGCGTCTAGCGGGTTCTCCTACAATGAGCAGTTCTTC. Encoded protein: CASSQDTASSGFSYNEQFF. This rearrangement joins TRBV3-1 to TRBJ2-1, with TRBD2 matching over 8 bases. The CDR3 runs 19 residues. Germline V gives CDR1 LGHDT, CDR2 YNNKEL (reference sequence). Unmatched junction bases numbered 10, after V lost 0 bases and J lost 0 bases.

In regard to this clonotype: Relative to the germline gene, one junction end is altered; a read error may explain this. The rearrangement links TRBV20-1 to TRBJ2-6; 7 bases are a match to TRBD2. In germline, CDR1 is DFQATT, CDR2 SNEGSKA (reference sequence). The CDR3 extends over 17 amino acids. CDR3 amino acids: CSATARPGGSGANVLTF. The CDR3 DNA reads TGCAGTGCAACTGCTAGGCCGGGAGGCTCTGGGGCCAACGTCCTGACTTTT.

This clonotype was counted a few times. This chain joins TRBV20-1 and TRBJ2-5; 7 bases line up with TRBD1. V lost 6 bases to trimming and J lost 2 bases; unmatched junction nucleotides: 18. CDR1 DFQATT and CDR2 SNEGSKA come from the germline V gene (reference sequence). The CDR3 length is 17 residues. CDR3 region: CSASEIYRGGTQETQYF. CDR3 DNA: TGCAGTGCCTCCGAGATCTACAGGGGTGGTACTCAAGAGACCCAGTACTTC.

The genes are TRBV27 and TRBJ2-7; maybe TRBD2 (5 bases). This CDR3 is 13 amino acids long. Trimming took 10 bases from V and 2 from J, leaving 15 bases between them. Germline V lookup: CDR1 MNHEY, CDR2 SMNVEV (reference sequence). CDR3 in DNA: TGTGCCACACGGCCGGGGTCCCCCTACGAGCAGTACTTC. It yields the protein CATRPGSPYEQYF.

In its sample, this clonotype was seen a few times. The chain uses TRBV28 and TRBJ2-7; D call uncertain. Germline V gene sequence: CDR1 MDHEN, CDR2 SYDVKM. The V gene lost 3 bases and the J gene lost 6 bases, with 9 bases spanning the gap. This CDR3 is built from 12 residues. CDR3 region: CASSFMASEQYF. The DNA for the CDR3 is TGTGCCAGCAGTTTTATGGCGAGCGAGCAGTACTTC.

The V and J genes are TRBV12-3 or TRBV12-4 and TRBJ2-1, with D unresolved. The CDR3 is made up of 14 amino acids. The germline V and J ends were trimmed by 1 base and 6 bases, with 10 bases remaining between them. The CDR3 nucleotides are TGTGCCAGCAGTTTAGTCGGGTTAGTCAATGAGCAGTTCTTC. Its protein is CASSLVGLVNEQFF.

A remark on this clonotype: The CDR3 ends on some other residue instead of the conserved phenylalanine or tryptophan, so this is likely a read error. The rearrangement uses TRBV7-3 and TRBJ1-1, with D uncertain. Germline V gives CDR1 SGHTA, CDR2 FQGTGA. Trimming pared 3 bases from V and 4 bases from J, leaving 15 bases between. The CDR3 is 15 residues long. The CDR3 here is CASSLSRGMGTEAFL. CDR3 DNA sequence: TGTGCCAGCAGCTTGAGTCGGGGAATGGGCACTGAAGCTTTCTTG.

This clonotype showed up just a few times. The CDR3 loop reads CATSKTTGRFLPYQPQHF. CDR3 in DNA: TGTGCCACCAGCAAGACGACGGGACGTTTCCTTCCTTATCAGCCCCAGCATTTT. The rearrangement joins TRBV15 to TRBJ1-5, with a weak D call TRBD1 (5 bases). The V and J ends lost 4 bases and 5 bases respectively, with 24 bases between them. This CDR3 has 18 amino acids. Germline CDR1 and CDR2: LNHNV and YYDKDF (reference sequence).

This clonotype was seen only a few times. V is TRBV4-1 and J is TRBJ2-1; no clear D gene. Trimming removed 0 bases from V and 9 bases from J, with 9 bases in between. Germline V gene lookup returns CDR1 MGHRA and CDR2 YSYEKL. The CDR3 totals 13 residues. CDR3 DNA: TGCGCCAGCAGCCAAGACAGTTCGGGTGAGCAGTTCTTC. Its translation is CASSQDSSGEQFF.

This clonotype was counted between two and nine times. This chain links TRBV7-9 with TRBJ1-2, with D unresolved. The germline gives CDR1 SEHNR, CDR2 FQNEAQ (reference sequence). V lost 6 bases to trimming and J lost 1 base, with 9 bases between them. The CDR3 covers 13 residues. CDR3 sequence: CASSFGINYGYTF. CDR3 DNA sequence: TGTGCCAGCAGTTTTGGGATTAACTATGGCTACACCTTC. Filled out from reference TRBV7-9 and TRBJ1-2, the complete variable domain reads DTGVSQNPRHKITKRGQNVTFRCDPISEHNRLYWYRQTLGQGPEFLTYFQNEAQLEKSRLLSDRFSAERPKGSFSTLEIQRTEQGDSAMYLCASSFGINYGYTFGSGTRLTVV.

This clonotype was picked up many times. The chain uses TRBV5-1 and TRBJ2-1, with 10 positions matching TRBD2. This CDR3 is 15 amino acids long. V dropped 0 bases and J dropped 3; count of bases not matched to a gene: 0. Looked up from germline, CDR1 is SGHRS and CDR2 is YFSETQ. The CDR3 DNA is TGCGCCAGCAGCTTGGGACTAGCGGGCTACAATGAGCAGTTCTTC. Translated: CASSLGLAGYNEQFF.

This clonotype was counted between two and nine times. The chain couples TRBV28 to TRBJ2-4; D uncertain. The germline V gene has CDR1 MDHEN and CDR2 SYDVKM. The CDR3 is made up of 15 amino acids. V lost 2 bases and J lost 3, with 11 bases in between. The CDR3 sequence is CASSLVATGKNIQYF. CDR3 in DNA: TGTGCCAGCAGTTTAGTTGCCACGGGCAAAAACATTCAGTACTTC.

This clonotype showed up just once. The conserved phenylalanine or tryptophan normally closing the CDR3 is absent here, so this likely arose from a read error. J is TRBJ2-7 and V is TRBV20-1, with 9 bases lining up with TRBD1. J was trimmed by 1 base and V by 5 bases; bases with no gene match: 3. This CDR3 is 13 amino acids long. Germline assignment: CDR1 DFQATT and CDR2 SNEGSKA (reference sequence). The CDR3 DNA sequence: TGCAGTGCTCAGACAGGGGGATCCTACGAGCAGTACTGC. The encoded protein is CSAQTGGSYEQYC.

This clonotype was observed a handful of times. The rearrangement links TRBV28 to TRBJ2-5; D ambiguous. Trimming left V 5 bases short and J 2 bases short, with 12 bases between. The CDR3 runs 14 residues. In germline, CDR1 is MDHEN, CDR2 SYDVKM. The CDR3 spells CASSPETSQETQYF. CDR3 coding DNA: TGTGCCAGCAGTCCGGAGACAAGTCAAGAGACCCAGTACTTC.

Only a few counts were recorded for this clonotype. The V gene is TRBV5-1, the J gene TRBJ2-3, with unresolved D. V was trimmed by 1 base and J by 0 bases, leaving 9 bases between them. CDR3 length equals 15 residues. Germline CDR1 SGHRS, CDR2 YFSETQ. CDR3 DNA sequence: TGCGCCAGCAGCTTGCCCACAACTAGCACAGATACGCAGTATTTT. Translating gives CASSLPTTSTDTQYF.

This clonotype was detected ten times or more. The chain carries TRBV13 and TRBJ2-5; 9 nucleotides align to TRBD2. The CDR3 has 16 amino acids. V dropped 2 bases and J dropped 5; count of bases not matched to a gene: 9. Germline V gene data show CDR1 as PRHDT and CDR2 as FYEKMQ (reference sequence). The CDR3 region has the DNA TGTGCCAGCAGCTTACGGGTAGCGGGAGAAAAGGAGACCCAGTACTTC. As protein: CASSLRVAGEKETQYF.

The V and J genes are TRBV7-2 and TRBJ2-4, with D perhaps TRBD1 (5 bases). The end of the DNA fits TRBJ2-5 better, so the J call may be wrong. Germline CDR1 reads SGHTA; CDR2 reads FQGNSA. The CDR3 spans 15 residues. DNA for the CDR3: TGTGCCAGCAGCTTAGTAAGGGTCAGGGCCGAGACCCAGTACTTC. This gives the protein CASSLVRVRAETQYF.

This clonotype was seen more than once but under ten times. V and J are TRBV20-1 and TRBJ1-1, with 8 bases aligning to TRBD1. Trimming cost V 1 base and J 4 bases; bases outside gene matches: 5. CDR3 length: 14 amino acids. Germline values: CDR1 DFQATT, CDR2 SNEGSKA (reference sequence). In DNA, the CDR3 is TGCAGTGCTAGAGCTCCTACAGGGGGCACTGAAGCTTTCTTT. Its protein product is CSARAPTGGTEAFF.